This TCR beta chain was found in a study of T cells in Graves' hyperthyroidism and ophthalmopathy. Amplification of TCR beta CDR3 regions used RNA as the template. An initial round of RT-PCR targeting the TCR CDR3 relied on the HTBI primer set. From the multiplex PCR reads, TCRdb called clonotypes with MiXCR, one entry per CDR3 protein. The sample shows some 530,000 distinct CDR3 sequences, 20% to 25% of them seen only once. Out of approximately 10 ml of fresh peripheral blood came the PBMCs. This TCR was sampled from a woman in her seventies with Graves' ophthalmopathy. What was sequenced was blood.

CDR3 region: CAGPDQIRDRKGLAREQFF. CDR3 nucleotides: TGTGCCGGCCCAGATCAGATCCGGGACAGGAAAGGACTAGCGAGGGAGCAGTTCTTC. This chain joins TRBV25-1 and TRBJ2-1; tentatively, D is TRBD2 (9 bases). Germline values: CDR1 MGHDK, CDR2 SYGVNS. Between the trimmed V and J ends, which lost 11 bases and 10 bases, there was a span of 39 bases. CDR3 length equals 19 residues.